This TCR beta chain came from a study of T cell responses to AZD1222 COVID-19 vaccine. Study-wide results and caveats: Spike regions recognized by vaccine-associated CD4 TCRs spanned the protein, led by 160-218 and 743-854.

Measured with immunoSEQ multiplex PCR; TCRdb has only the in-frame clones, and not every one. The sample holds around 110,000 clones; around 94% are singletons and the top ten take about 2.7%. Germline V gives CDR1 MGHRA, CDR2 YSYEKL. CDR3 length: 16 residues. J was trimmed by 5 bases and V by 1 base; bases with no gene match: 5. A remark on this clone: Antigen: not known.

V usage is TRBV4-1 and J usage is TRBJ2-2, with 9 bases aligning to TRBD2. The sequencing here drew on peripheral blood, taken on day 0 of AZD1222 vaccination. The receptor comes from an adult in good health. The CDR3 spells CASSQGGGRGTGELFF. CDR3 nucleotides: TGCGCCAGCAGCCAAGGAGGCGGGAGGGGGACCGGGGAGCTGTTTTTT.